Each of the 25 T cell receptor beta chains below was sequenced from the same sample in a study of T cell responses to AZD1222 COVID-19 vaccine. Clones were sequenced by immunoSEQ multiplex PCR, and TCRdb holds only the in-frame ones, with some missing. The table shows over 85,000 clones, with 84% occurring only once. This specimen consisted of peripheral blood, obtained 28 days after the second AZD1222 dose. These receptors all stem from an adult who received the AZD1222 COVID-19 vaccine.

The CDR3 sequence is CASSGERFSNEQFF. CDR3 DNA sequence: TGTGCCAGTAGTGGGGAAAGGTTCTCCAATGAGCAGTTCTTC. This chain connects TRBV19 to TRBJ2-1; D not resolved. With 5 bases removed from V and 6 bases from J, the gap between germline ends came to 14 bases. The CDR3 is made up of 14 amino acids. Germline V lookup: CDR1 LNHDA, CDR2 SQIVND (reference sequence).

The CDR3 sequence: CASGPGGAGSNNEQFF. The CDR3 DNA reads TGTGCCAGCGGCCCTGGGGGGGCAGGGTCAAACAATGAGCAGTTCTTC. The chain links TRBV9 to TRBJ2-1, with a possible D match to TRBD2 (7 bases). The CDR3 extends over 16 amino acids. The germline CDR1 and CDR2 sequences are SGDLS and YYNGEE. V was cut by 7 bases and J by 5 bases, with 22 bases left in between.

CDR3 DNA sequence: TGTGCCAGCGCCTGGACTAGTGACGGGGAGCTGTTTTTT. Residues: CASAWTSDGELFF. The rearrangement links TRBV7-9 to TRBJ2-2; 7 bases are a match to TRBD2. The CDR3 is 13 amino acids. With V trimmed by 8 bases and J by 7 bases, 7 bases remained unmatched. From germline, CDR1 is SEHNR and CDR2 FQNEAQ (reference sequence). The whole variable domain, remainder taken from reference TRBV7-9 and TRBJ2-2, is DTGVSQNPRHKITKRGQNVTFRCDPISEHNRLYWYRQTLGQGPEFLTYFQNEAQLEKSRLLSDRFSAERPKGSFSTLEIQRTEQGDSAMYLCASAWTSDGELFFGEGSRLTVL.

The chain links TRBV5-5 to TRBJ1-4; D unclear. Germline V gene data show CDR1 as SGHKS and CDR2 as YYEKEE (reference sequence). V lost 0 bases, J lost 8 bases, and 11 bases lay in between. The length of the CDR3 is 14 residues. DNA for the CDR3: TGTGCCAGCAGCTTGGAACCGGCTGAGGAAAAACTGTTTTTT. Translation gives CASSLEPAEEKLFF.

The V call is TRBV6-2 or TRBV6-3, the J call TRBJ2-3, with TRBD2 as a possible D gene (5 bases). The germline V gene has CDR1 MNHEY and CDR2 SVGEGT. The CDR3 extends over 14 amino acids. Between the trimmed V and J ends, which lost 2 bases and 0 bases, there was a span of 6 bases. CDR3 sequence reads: CASSYSGSTDTQYF. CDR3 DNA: TGTGCCAGCAGTTACAGCGGTAGCACAGATACGCAGTATTTT.

In nucleotides, the CDR3 is TGTGCCAGCTCACCACCCCTTCGCTCCTACAATGAGCAGTTCTTC. This encodes CASSPPLRSYNEQFF. The genes are TRBV18 and TRBJ2-1; D not resolved. Trimming stripped 0 bases from V and 0 bases from J, with 6 bases between. Germline CDR1 and CDR2: KGHSH and LQKENI. The CDR3 runs 15 residues.

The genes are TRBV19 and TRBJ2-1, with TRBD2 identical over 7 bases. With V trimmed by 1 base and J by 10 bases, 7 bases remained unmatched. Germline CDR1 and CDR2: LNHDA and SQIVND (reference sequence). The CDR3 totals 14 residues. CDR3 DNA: TGTGCCAGTAGTATAGCGGGAGGAGCATCCGAGCAGTTCTTC. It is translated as CASSIAGGASEQFF.

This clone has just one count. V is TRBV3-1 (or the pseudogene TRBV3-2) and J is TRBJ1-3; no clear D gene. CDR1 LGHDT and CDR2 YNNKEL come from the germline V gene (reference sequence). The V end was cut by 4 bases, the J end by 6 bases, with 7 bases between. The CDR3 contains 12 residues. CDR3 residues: CASSPQANTIYF. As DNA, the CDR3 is TGTGCCAGCAGCCCGCAGGCAAACACCATATATTTT.

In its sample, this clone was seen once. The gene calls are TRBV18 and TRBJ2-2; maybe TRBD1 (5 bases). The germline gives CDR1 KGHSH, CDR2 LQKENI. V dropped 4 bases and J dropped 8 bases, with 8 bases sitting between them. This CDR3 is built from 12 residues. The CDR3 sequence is CASSQRTGELFF. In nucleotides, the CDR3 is TGTGCCAGCTCACAAAGGACAGGGGAGCTGTTTTTT.

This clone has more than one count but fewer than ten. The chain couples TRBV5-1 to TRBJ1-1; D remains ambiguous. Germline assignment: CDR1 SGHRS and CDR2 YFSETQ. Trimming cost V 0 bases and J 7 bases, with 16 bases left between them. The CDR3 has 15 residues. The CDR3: CASSLEIGQTDEAFF. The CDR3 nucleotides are TGCGCCAGCAGCTTGGAAATAGGGCAGACCGATGAAGCTTTCTTT.

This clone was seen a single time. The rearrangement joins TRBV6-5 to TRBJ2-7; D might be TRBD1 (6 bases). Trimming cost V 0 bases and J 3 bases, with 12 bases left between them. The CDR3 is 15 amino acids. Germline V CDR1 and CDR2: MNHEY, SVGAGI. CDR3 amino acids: CASSYSGRGFYEQYF. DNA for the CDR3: TGTGCCAGCAGTTACTCGGGCAGGGGTTTCTACGAGCAGTACTTC.

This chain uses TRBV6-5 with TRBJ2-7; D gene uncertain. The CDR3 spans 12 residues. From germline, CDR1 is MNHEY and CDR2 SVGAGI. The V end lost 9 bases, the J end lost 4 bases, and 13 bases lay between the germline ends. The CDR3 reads CASGWARYEQYF. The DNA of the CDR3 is TGTGCCAGTGGTTGGGCCAGATACGAGCAGTACTTC.

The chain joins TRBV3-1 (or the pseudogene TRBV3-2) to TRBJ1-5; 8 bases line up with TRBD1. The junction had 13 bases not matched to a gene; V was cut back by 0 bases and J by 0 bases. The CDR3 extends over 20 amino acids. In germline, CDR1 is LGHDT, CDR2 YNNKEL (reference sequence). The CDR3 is CASSQDPPFQGAYSNQPQHF. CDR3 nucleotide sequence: TGTGCCAGCAGCCAAGATCCCCCGTTCCAGGGGGCCTATAGCAATCAGCCCCAGCATTTT.

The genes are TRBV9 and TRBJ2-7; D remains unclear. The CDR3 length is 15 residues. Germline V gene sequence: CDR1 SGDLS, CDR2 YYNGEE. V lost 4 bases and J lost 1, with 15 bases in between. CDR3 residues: CASSPQGRSSYEQYF. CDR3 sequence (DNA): TGTGCCAGCAGCCCCCAAGGGCGGAGTTCCTACGAGCAGTACTTC.

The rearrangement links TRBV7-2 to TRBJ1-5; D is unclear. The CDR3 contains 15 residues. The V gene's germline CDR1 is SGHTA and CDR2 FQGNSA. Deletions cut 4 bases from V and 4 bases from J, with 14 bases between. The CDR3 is CASSSLPGRNQPQHF. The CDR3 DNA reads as TGTGCCAGCAGCTCCCTGCCAGGCCGTAATCAGCCCCAGCATTTT.

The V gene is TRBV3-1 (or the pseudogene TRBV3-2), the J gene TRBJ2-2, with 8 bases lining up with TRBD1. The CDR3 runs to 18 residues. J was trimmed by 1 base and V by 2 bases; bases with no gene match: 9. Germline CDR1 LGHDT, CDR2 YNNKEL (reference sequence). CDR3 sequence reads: CASSQLHGQGLNTGELFF. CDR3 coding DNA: TGTGCCAGCAGCCAATTACACGGACAGGGTCTGAACACCGGGGAGCTGTTTTTT.

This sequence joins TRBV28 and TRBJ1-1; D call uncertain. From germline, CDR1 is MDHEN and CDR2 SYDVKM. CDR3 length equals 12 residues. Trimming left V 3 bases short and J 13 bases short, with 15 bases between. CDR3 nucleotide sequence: TGTGCCAGCAGTTTTCCCCGATCCACTGGTTTCTTT. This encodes CASSFPRSTGFF.

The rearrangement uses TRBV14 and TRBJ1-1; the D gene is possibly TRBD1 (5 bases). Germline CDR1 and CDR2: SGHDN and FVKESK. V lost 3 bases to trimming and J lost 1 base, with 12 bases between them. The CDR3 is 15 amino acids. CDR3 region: CASSQYGTPNTEAFF. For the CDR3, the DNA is TGTGCCAGCAGCCAGTACGGGACTCCGAACACTGAAGCTTTCTTT.

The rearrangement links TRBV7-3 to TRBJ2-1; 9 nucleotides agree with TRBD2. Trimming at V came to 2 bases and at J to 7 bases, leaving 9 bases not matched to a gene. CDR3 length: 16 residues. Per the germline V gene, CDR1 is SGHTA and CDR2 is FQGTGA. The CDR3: CASSLSASGNGNEQFF. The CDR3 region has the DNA TGTGCCAGCAGCTTATCGGCTAGCGGGAATGGGAATGAGCAGTTCTTC.

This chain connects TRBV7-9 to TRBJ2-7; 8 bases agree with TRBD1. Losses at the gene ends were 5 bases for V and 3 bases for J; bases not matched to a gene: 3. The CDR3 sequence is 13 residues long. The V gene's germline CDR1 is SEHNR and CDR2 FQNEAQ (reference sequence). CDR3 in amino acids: CASSGTGDYEQYF. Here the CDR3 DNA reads TGTGCCAGCAGCGGGACAGGCGACTACGAGCAGTACTTC.

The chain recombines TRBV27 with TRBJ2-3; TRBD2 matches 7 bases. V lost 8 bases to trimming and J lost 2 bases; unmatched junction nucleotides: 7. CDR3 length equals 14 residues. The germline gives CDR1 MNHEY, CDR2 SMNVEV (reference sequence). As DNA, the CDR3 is TGTGCCAGCGGGGAGGGGACTTTCACAGATACGCAGTATTTT. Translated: CASGEGTFTDTQYF.

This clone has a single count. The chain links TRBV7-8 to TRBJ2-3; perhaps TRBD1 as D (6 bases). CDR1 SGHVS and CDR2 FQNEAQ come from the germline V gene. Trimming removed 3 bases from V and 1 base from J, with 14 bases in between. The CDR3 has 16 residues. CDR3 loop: CASSLATGLRTDTQYF. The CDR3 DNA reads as TGTGCCAGCAGCTTGGCCACAGGGCTCCGCACAGATACGCAGTATTTT.

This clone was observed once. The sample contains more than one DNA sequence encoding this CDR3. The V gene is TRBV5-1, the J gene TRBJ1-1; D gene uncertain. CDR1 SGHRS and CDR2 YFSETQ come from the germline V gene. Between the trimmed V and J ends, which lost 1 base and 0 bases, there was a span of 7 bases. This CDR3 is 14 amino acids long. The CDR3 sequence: CASSLTIMNTEAFF. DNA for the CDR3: TGCGCCAGCAGCTTGACAATTATGAACACTGAAGCTTTCTTT.

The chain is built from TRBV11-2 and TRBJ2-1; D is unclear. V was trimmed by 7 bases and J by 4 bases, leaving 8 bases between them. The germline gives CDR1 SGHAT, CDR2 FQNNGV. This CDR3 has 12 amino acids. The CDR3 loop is CASKKGYNEQFF. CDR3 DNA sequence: TGTGCCAGCAAGAAGGGTTACAATGAGCAGTTCTTC.

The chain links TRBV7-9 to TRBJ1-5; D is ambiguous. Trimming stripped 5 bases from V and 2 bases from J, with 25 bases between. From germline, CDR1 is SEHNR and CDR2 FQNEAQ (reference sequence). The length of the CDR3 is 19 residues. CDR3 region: CASSPGDGSLYEGNQPQHF. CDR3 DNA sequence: TGTGCCAGCAGCCCGGGTGATGGGTCTCTCTATGAGGGCAATCAGCCCCAGCATTTT.